The rows below give T cell receptor beta chains drawn from one sample of a study of blood T cell repertoires in COVID-19. Method: immunoSEQ multiplex PCR; TCRdb's copy keeps in-frame clones and lacks some. This sample has approximately 27,000 clones, with about 88% found just once. Sequencing was done on a sample of peripheral blood. The receptors were sampled from a woman between 50 and 59 years old with active COVID-19. CDR3s include the opening cysteine and the closing phenylalanine or tryptophan. D genes are given only for firm matches. Clone size, where shown, is once, few, many, or a class for clones that have expanded.

j_call: TRBJ1-1
d_call: NA
v_call: TRBV7-3
cdr3_length: 14
clone_size: NA
cdr3_nt: TGTGCCAGCAGCTTCAACGGGAGGAACACTGAAGCTTTCTTT
cdr3_aa: CASSFNGRNTEAFF

j_call: TRBJ2-7
d_call: NA
v_call: TRBV2
cdr3_length: 11
clone_size: NA
cdr3_nt: TGTGCCAGCAGTGGCAGCTACGAGCAGTACTTC
cdr3_aa: CASSGSYEQYF

j_call: TRBJ2-2
d_call: TRBD1
v_call: TRBV12-3/TRBV12-4
cdr3_length: 12
clone_size: NA
cdr3_nt: TGTGCCAGCAGTGACAGGGGCGGGGAGCTGTTTTTT
cdr3_aa: CASSDRGGELFF

j_call: TRBJ1-2
d_call: TRBD1
v_call: TRBV19
cdr3_length: 15
clone_size: NA
cdr3_nt: TGTGCCAGTGTCCACGCCTCGGGACAGAACTATGGCTACACCTTC
cdr3_aa: CASVHASGQNYGYTF

j_call: TRBJ1-1
d_call: NA
v_call: TRBV3-1/TRBV3-2
cdr3_length: 14
clone_size: NA
cdr3_nt: TGTGCCAGCAGCCGCGGGATCGAGAACACTGAAGCTTTCTTT
cdr3_aa: CASSRGIENTEAFF

j_call: TRBJ1-1
d_call: NA
v_call: TRBV27
cdr3_length: 14
clone_size: NA
cdr3_nt: TGTGCCAGCAGTAGCCACAGGGAAGGTAATGAAGCTTTCTTT
cdr3_aa: CASSSHREGNEAFF

j_call: TRBJ1-4
d_call: TRBD1
v_call: TRBV6-4
cdr3_length: 20
clone_size: NA
cdr3_nt: TGTGCCAGCAGTGACTACGAGGGGGACAGGGGCCCGGAATGGTACGGAAAACTGTTTTTT
cdr3_aa: CASSDYEGDRGPEWYGKLFF

j_call: TRBJ2-6
d_call: NA
v_call: TRBV19
cdr3_length: 14
clone_size: NA
cdr3_nt: TGTGCCAGTGGGGGAGGCTCTGGGGCCAACGTCCTGACTTTC
cdr3_aa: CASGGGSGANVLTF

j_call: TRBJ2-7
d_call: NA
v_call: TRBV10-1
cdr3_length: 11
clone_size: few
cdr3_nt: TGCGCCAGAGATGACACACGCGAGCAGTACTTC
cdr3_aa: CARDDTREQYF

j_call: TRBJ2-1
d_call: NA
v_call: TRBV24-1
cdr3_length: 17
clone_size: NA
cdr3_nt: TGTGCCACCAGTGACCCACAGGGACGCAGCTCCTACAATGAGCAGTTCTTC
cdr3_aa: CATSDPQGRSSYNEQFF

j_call: TRBJ2-1
d_call: TRBD2
v_call: TRBV5-1
cdr3_length: 13
clone_size: NA
cdr3_nt: TGCGCCAGCAGGGCCGGGACTAGCGGAGAGCAGTTCTTC
cdr3_aa: CASRAGTSGEQFF

j_call: TRBJ2-1
d_call: NA
v_call: TRBV10-2
cdr3_length: 12
clone_size: few
cdr3_nt: TGCGCCACGAAAGCAGGGGTGGGCCACCAGTTCTTC
cdr3_aa: CATKAGVGHQFF

j_call: TRBJ1-1
d_call: NA
v_call: TRBV28
cdr3_length: 11
clone_size: NA
cdr3_nt: TGTGCCAGCAGTAGCAGGAGGGGCGCTTTCTTT
cdr3_aa: CASSSRRGAFF

j_call: TRBJ1-2
d_call: TRBD1
v_call: TRBV28
cdr3_length: 15
clone_size: NA
cdr3_nt: TGTGCCAGCAGTTCCCCCAGGGGGCTTAACTATGGCTACACCTTC
cdr3_aa: CASSSPRGLNYGYTF